This TCR beta chain was sequenced during a study of chemoradiotherapy in HPV16-positive cancers. Data came from immunoSEQ multiplex PCR; TCRdb stores just in-frame clones and leaves some out. The sample has several thousand clones, around 67% seen once. A word on this clone: What it binds is not known.

Study outcomes and limitations: Non-HPV-specific T cells did not expand in tumors during treatment, whereas candidate HPV-specific clones and E7-related motifs did. For HPV16-positive patients, expanding HPV-responsive T cells associated with longer recurrence-free survival.

This material was obtained from a patient who underwent chemoradiotherapy. The source is a human donor with HPV-associated anogenital cancer.

CDR3 in amino acids: CASSYDSTYEQYF. Written as DNA, the CDR3 is TGTGCCAGCAGTTACGACAGTACCTACGAGCAGTACTTC. The chain employs TRBV28 and TRBJ2-7; possible D gene TRBD1, 5 bases. V lost 4 bases, J lost 2 bases, and 9 bases lay in between. This CDR3 is 13 amino acids long. Germline assignment: CDR1 MDHEN and CDR2 SYDVKM.